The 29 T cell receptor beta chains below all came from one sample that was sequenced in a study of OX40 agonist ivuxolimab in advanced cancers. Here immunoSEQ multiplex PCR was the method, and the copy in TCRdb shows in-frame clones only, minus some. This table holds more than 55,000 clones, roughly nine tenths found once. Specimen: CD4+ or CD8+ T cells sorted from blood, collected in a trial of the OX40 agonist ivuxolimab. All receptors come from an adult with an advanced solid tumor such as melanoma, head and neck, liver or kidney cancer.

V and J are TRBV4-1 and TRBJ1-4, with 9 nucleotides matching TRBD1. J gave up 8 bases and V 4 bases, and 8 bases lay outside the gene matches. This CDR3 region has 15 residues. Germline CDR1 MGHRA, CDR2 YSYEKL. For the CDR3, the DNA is TGCGCCAGCAGCCGAGTACAGGGGGCGTGGGAAAAACTGTTTTTT. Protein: CASSRVQGAWEKLFF.

This CDR3 is CASSRVVTGELFF. CDR3 DNA: TGTGCCAGCAGTCGTGTAGTTACCGGGGAGCTGTTTTTT. This chain links TRBV28 with TRBJ2-2; no firm D call. The germline gives CDR1 MDHEN, CDR2 SYDVKM. CDR3 size: 13 residues. V shed 5 bases and J shed 5 bases, with 9 bases lying between them. The variable domain in full, with the rest retrieved from reference TRBV28 and TRBJ2-2, is DVKVTQSSRYLVKRTGEKVFLECVQDMDHENMFWYRQDPGLGLRLIYFSYDVKMKEKGDIPEGYSVSREKKERFSLILESASTNQTSMYLCASSRVVTGELFFGEGSRLTVL.

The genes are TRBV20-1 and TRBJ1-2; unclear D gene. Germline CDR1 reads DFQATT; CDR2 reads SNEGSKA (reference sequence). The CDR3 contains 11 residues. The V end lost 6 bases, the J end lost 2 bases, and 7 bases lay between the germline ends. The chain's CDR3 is CSASGNYGYTF. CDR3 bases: TGCAGTGCATCCGGCAACTATGGCTACACCTTC.

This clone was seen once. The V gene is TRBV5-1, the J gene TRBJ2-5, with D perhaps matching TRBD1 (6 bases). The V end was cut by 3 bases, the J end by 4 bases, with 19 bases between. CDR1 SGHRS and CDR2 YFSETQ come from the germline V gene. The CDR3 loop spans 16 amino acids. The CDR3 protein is CASSSQTGAPRETQYF. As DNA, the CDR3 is TGCGCCAGCAGCTCCCAGACAGGCGCCCCGAGAGAGACCCAGTACTTC.

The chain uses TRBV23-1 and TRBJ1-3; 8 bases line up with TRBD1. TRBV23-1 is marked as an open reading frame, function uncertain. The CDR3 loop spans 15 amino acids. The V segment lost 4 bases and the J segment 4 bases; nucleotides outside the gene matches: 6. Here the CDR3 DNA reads TGCGCCAGCAGTCGTCAGGGGGCGCAGGGAAACACCATATATTTT. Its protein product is CASSRQGAQGNTIYF.

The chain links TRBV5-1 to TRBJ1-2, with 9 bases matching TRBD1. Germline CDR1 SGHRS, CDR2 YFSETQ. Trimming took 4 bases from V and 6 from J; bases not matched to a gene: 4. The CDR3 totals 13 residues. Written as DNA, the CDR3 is TGCGCCAGCAGCACGGGACAGGGAGATGGCTACACCTTC. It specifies CASSTGQGDGYTF.

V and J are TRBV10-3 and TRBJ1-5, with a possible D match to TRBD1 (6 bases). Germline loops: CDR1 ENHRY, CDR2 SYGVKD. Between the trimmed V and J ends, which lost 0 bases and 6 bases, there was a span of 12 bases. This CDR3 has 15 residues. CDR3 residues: CAISESAGAGQPQHF. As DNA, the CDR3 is TGTGCCATCAGTGAGTCGGCGGGGGCGGGTCAGCCCCAGCATTTT.

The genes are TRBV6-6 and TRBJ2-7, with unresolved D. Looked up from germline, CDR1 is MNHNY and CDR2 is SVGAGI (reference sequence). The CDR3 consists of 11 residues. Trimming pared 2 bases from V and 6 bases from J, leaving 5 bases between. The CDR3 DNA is TGTGCCAGCAGTTACGGGGTCGAGCAGTACTTC. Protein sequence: CASSYGVEQYF.

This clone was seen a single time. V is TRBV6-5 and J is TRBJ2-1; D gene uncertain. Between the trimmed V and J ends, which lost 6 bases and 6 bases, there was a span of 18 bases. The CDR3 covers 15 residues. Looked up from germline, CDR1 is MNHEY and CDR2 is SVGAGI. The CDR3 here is CASRLRLAASNEQFF. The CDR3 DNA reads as TGTGCCAGCAGACTTAGACTGGCGGCTTCCAATGAGCAGTTCTTC.

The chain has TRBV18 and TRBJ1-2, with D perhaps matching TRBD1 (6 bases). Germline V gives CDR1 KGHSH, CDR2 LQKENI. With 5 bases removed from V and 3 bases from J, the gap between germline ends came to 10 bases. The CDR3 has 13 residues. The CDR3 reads CASSETGDYGYTF. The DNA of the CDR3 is TGTGCCAGCTCAGAGACAGGAGACTATGGCTACACCTTC.

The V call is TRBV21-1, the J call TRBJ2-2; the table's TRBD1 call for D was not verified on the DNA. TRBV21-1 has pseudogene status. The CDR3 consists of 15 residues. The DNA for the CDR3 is TGTGCCAGCAGCCCTGGTGGGGGCAGGACCGGGGAGCTGTTTTTT. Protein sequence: CASSPGGGRTGELFF.

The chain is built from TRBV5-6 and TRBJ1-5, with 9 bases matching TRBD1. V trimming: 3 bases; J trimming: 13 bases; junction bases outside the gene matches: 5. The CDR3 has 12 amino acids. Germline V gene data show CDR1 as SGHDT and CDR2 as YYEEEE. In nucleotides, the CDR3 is TGTGCCAGCAGCTACCGGGACAGGGCTCAGCATTTT. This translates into CASSYRDRAQHF.

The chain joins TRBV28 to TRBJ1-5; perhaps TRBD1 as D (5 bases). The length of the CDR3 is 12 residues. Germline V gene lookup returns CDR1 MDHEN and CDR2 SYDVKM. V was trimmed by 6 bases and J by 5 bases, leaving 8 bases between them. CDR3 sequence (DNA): TGTGCCAGCAGGTGGGGGGATCAGCCCCAGCATTTT. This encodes CASRWGDQPQHF.

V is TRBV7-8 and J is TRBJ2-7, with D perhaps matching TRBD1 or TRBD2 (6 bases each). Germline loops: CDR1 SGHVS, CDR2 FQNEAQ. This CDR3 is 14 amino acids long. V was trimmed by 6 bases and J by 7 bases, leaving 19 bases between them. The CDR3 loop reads CASRRARGGREQYF. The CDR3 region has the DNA TGTGCCAGCAGGAGGGCCAGGGGAGGTCGGGAGCAGTACTTC.

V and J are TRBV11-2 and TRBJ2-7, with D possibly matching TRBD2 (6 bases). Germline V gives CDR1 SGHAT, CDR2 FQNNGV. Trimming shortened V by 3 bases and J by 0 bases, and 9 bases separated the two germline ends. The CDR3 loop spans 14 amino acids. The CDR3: CASSFSGGSYEQYF. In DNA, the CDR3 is TGTGCCAGCAGCTTCTCCGGGGGCTCCTACGAGCAGTACTTC.

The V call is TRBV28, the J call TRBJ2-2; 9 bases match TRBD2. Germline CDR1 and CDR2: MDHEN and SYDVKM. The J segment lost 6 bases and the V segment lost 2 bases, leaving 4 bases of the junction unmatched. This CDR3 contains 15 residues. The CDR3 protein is CASSLGGLASGELFF. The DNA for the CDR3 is TGTGCCAGCAGTTTAGGGGGACTAGCCTCCGGGGAGCTGTTTTTT. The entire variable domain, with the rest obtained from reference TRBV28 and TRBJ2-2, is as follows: DVKVTQSSRYLVKRTGEKVFLECVQDMDHENMFWYRQDPGLGLRLIYFSYDVKMKEKGDIPEGYSVSREKKERFSLILESASTNQTSMYLCASSLGGLASGELFFGEGSRLTVL.

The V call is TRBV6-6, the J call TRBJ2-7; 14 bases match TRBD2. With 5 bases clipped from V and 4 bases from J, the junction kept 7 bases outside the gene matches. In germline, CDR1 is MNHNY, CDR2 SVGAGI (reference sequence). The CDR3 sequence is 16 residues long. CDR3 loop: CASSRLAGGPKYEQYF. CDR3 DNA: TGTGCCAGCAGTCGACTAGCGGGAGGGCCCAAGTACGAGCAGTACTTC.

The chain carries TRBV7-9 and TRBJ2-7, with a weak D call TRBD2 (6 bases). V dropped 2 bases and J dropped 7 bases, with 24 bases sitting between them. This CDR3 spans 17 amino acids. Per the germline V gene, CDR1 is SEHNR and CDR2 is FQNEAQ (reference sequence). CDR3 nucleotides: TGTGCCAGCAGCTTAAAAGCGTCCGGGACTCCAAAACGGGAGCAGTACTTC. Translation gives CASSLKASGTPKREQYF.

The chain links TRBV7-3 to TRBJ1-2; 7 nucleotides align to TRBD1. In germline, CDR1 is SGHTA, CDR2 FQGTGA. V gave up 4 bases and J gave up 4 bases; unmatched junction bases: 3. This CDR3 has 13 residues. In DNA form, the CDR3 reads TGTGCCAGCAGCTCCGCAGGGGGCTATGGCTACACCTTC. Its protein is CASSSAGGYGYTF.

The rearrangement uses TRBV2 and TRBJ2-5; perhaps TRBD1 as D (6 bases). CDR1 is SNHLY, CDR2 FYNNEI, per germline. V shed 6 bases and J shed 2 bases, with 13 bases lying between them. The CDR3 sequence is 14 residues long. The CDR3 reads CASSIWTAQETQYF. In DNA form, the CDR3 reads TGTGCCAGCAGCATCTGGACAGCACAAGAGACCCAGTACTTC.

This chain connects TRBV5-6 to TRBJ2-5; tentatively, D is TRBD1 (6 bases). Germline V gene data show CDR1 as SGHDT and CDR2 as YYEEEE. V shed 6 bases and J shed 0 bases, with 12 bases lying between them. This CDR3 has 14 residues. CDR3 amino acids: CASTPTGNQETQYF. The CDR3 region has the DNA TGTGCCAGCACCCCGACAGGAAACCAAGAGACCCAGTACTTC.

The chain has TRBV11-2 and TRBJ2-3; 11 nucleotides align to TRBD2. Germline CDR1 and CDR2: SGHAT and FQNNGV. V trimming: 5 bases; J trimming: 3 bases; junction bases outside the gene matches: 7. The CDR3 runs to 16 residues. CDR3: CASSPLAGGQTDTQYF. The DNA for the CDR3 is TGTGCCAGCAGCCCATTAGCGGGGGGGCAAACAGATACGCAGTATTTT.

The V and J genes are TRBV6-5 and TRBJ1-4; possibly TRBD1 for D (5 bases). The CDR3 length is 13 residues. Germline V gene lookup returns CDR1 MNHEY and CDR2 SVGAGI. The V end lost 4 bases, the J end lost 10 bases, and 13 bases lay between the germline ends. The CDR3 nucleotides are TGTGCCAGCAGTTCAGGGCCAGGCCGAAAACTGTTTTTT. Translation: CASSSGPGRKLFF.

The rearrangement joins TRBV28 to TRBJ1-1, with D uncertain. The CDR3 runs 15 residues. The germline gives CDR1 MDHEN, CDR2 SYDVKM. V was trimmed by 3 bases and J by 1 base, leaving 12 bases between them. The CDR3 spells CASSFFGFGNTEAFF. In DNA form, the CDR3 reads TGTGCCAGCAGTTTCTTCGGGTTCGGGAACACTGAAGCTTTCTTT.

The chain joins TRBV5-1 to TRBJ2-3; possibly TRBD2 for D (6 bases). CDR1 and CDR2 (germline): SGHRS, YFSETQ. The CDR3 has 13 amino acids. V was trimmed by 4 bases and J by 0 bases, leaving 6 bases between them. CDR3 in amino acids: CASSAGSTDTQYF. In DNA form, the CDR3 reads TGCGCCAGCAGCGCGGGGAGCACAGATACGCAGTATTTT.

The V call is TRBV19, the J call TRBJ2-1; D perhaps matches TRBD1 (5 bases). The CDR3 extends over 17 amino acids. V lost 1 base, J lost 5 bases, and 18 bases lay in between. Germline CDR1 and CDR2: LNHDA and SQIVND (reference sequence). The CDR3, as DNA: TGTGCCAGTAGTATAGGCCCCTTCAGGGTCGGAAACAATGAGCAGTTCTTC. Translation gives CASSIGPFRVGNNEQFF.

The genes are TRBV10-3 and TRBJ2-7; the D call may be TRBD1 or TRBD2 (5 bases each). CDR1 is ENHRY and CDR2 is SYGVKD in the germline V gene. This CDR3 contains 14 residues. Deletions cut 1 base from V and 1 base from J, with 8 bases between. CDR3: CAISEWGLSYEQYF. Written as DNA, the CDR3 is TGTGCCATCAGTGAGTGGGGGTTATCCTACGAGCAGTACTTC.

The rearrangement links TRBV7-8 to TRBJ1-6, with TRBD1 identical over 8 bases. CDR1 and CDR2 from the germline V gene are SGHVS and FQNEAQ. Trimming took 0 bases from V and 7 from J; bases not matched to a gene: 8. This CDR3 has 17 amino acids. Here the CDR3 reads CASSLAAYGTGNSPLHF. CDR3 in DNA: TGTGCCAGCAGCTTAGCCGCTTATGGGACAGGAAATTCACCCCTCCACTTT.

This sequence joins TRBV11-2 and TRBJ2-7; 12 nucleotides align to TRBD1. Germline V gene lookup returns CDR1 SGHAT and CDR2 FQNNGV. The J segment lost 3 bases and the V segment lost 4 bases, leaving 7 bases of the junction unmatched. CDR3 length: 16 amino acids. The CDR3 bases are TGTGCCAGCAGCTCCCCCGGGACAGGGGGCGGCTACGAGCAGTACTTC. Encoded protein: CASSSPGTGGGYEQYF.